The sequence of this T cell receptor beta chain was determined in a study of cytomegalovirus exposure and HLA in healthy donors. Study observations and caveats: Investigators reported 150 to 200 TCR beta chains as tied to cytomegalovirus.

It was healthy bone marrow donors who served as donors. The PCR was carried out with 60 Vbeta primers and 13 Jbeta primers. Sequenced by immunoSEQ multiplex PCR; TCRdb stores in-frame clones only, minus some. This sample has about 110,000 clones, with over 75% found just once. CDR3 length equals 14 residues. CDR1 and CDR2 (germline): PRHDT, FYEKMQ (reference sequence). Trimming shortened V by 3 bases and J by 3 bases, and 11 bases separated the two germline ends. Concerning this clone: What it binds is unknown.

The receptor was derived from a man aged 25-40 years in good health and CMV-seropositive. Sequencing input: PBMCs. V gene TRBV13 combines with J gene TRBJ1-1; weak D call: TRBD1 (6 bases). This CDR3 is CASSFQGTHTEAFF. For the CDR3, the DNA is TGTGCCAGCAGCTTTCAGGGGACACACACTGAAGCTTTCTTT.